This TCR beta chain was sequenced for a study of cytomegalovirus exposure and HLA in healthy donors. Study observations and caveats: A later analysis linked a missense variant in DCLRE1C to the trimming of TCR beta V and J genes. In an earlier analysis, most TCR beta V segments were productive about 87% or about 30% of the time. The Asian-associated ancestry cluster reportedly had fewer N-insertions than the approximately 650-donor mean in a later analysis.

PCR involved 60 Vbeta and 13 Jbeta primers. Here immunoSEQ multiplex PCR was the method, and the copy in TCRdb shows in-frame clones only, minus some. Found here are approximately 250,000 clones, 70% to 90% of them singletons; the top ten hold 0.2% to 0.3%. Regarding this clone: Its antigen is undetermined.

The CDR3 extends over 14 amino acids. V trimming: 3 bases; J trimming: 4 bases; junction bases outside the gene matches: 4. CDR1 is MNHEY, CDR2 SMNVEV, per germline (reference sequence). The chain uses TRBV27 and TRBJ2-7, with 9 bases matching TRBD1. Sequences were obtained from PBMCs. The clonotype comes from a girl aged 2-10 years in good health and CMV-seronegative. For the CDR3, the DNA is TGTGCCAGCAGTTTGACAGGGGGAGTTTACGAGCAGTACTTC. Translated, it gives CASSLTGGVYEQYF.